This T cell receptor beta chain was sequenced for a study of cytotoxic CD8 clonotypes in ibrutinib-treated CLL. Regarding the study as a whole: Rare overall, public clonotypes shrank or held steady under therapy.

Only in-frame clones appear in the TCRdb table, and some are missing; sequencing was by immunoSEQ multiplex PCR. The table records around 250,000 clones, less than 75% of them present only once. The V end lost 5 bases, the J end lost 0 bases, and 13 bases lay between the germline ends. The CDR3 extends over 15 amino acids. CDR1 MDHEN and CDR2 SYDVKM come from the germline V gene. Worth noting for this clone: Its antigen is not identified.

The chain combines TRBV28 with TRBJ1-1, with D tentatively TRBD1 (5 bases). This clonotype originated in a human donor with chronic lymphocytic leukemia. The sample here was PBMCs, taken after 24 months of ibrutinib treatment. The CDR3: CASSIPGALNTEAFF. In nucleotides, the CDR3 is TGTGCCAGCAGTATTCCCGGGGCCCTGAACACTGAAGCTTTCTTT.